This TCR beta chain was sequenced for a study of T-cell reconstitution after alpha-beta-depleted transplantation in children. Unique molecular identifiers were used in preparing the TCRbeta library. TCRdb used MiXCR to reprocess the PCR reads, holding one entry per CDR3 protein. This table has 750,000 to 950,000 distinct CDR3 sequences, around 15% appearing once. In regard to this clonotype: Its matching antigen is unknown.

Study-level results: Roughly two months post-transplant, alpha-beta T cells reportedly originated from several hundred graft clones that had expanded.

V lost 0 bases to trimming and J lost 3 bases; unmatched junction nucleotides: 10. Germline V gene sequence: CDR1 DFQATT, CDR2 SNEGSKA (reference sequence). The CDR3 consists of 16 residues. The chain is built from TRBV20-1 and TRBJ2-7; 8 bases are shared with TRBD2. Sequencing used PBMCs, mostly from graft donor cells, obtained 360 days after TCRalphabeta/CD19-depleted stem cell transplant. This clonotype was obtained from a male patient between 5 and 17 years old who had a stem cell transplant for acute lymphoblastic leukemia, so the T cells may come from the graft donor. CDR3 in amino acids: CSARDPGLVMGYEQYF. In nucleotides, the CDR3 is TGCAGTGCTAGAGATCCGGGACTAGTGATGGGCTACGAGCAGTACTTC.